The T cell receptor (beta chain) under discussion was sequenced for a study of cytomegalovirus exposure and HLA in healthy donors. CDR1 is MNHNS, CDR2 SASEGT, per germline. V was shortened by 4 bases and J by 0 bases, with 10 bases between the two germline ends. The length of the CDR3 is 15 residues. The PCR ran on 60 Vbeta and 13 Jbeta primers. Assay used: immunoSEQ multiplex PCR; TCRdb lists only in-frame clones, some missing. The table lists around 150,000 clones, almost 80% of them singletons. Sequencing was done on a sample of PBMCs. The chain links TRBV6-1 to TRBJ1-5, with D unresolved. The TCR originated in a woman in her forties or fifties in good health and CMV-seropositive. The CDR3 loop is CASSGGDYSNQPQHF. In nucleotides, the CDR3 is TGTGCCAGCAGTGGAGGAGATTATAGCAATCAGCCCCAGCATTTT.